This T cell receptor (beta chain) was sequenced in a study of cytomegalovirus exposure and HLA in healthy donors (dated by TCRdb to the late 2010s). Regarding the study in general: In an earlier analysis of 587 of the donors, 250 to 300 Gb of sequence data and 100 million or so unique TCR beta sequences from 150 million to 200 million T cells were reported. An early release that covered about 600 HLA-typed donors contained approximately 290 gigabases of sequencing data and around 80 million unique TCR sequences. Of the roughly 400 genotyped donors, around 81% fell in the genetic ancestry cluster associated with self-reported Caucasian donors. The study aimed to test whether signatures of past pathogen exposure could be identified by cataloging public T cell receptors. The study used immunosequencing to profile the T cell repertoires of about 670 subjects and linked those repertoires to cytomegalovirus serostatus. In addition to the first cohort of 666 subjects, a separate validation cohort of around 110 different subjects was used. High-throughput TCR immunosequencing, statistical association of individual TCRs with disease status, and machine learning were combined to predict cytomegalovirus infection status. A later analysis re-examined previously published TCR beta repertoires from around 670 donors and added high-resolution HLA genotyping to investigate patterns of TCR occurrence. Rather than drawing on any new phenotypic data, the later analysis identified candidate immune exposures from TCR beta sequences and the way those sequences occurred across donors. An earlier analysis of some 500 of the donors applied high-throughput TCR beta sequencing to assess whether each TCR beta V gene segment acted as functional or pseudogenic. Alongside the repertoire data, information on donor age, sex, ethnicity and CMV serostatus was compiled. A later genetic analysis used genome-wide SNP genotypes for about three fifths of the 666 donors, treating that subset as a discovery cohort. All discovery cohort repertoires had been generated using a single sequencing platform. HLA typing covered class I and class II loci at four-digit resolution. The number of typed donors differed by locus: roughly 620-630 for A, B, C, DRB1 and DQB1; some 540 for DQA1; some 610 for DPA1; and around 450 for DPB1. A handful of DR-DQ haplotypes were handled as single units for association and clustering because linkage in the cohort was strong. Among several hundred genotyped donors of the cohort, an average of approximately 220,000 unique TCR beta nucleotide sequences was sequenced per donor, of which approximately 18% were non-productive. The paper's findings and limits, for the study overall: A further reported finding was that TCR beta sequences accurately predicted the HLA-A and HLA-B alleles for most subjects in the first cohort. In a later analysis, HLA-associated TCR beta chains were found to be more clonally expanded and to have lower generation probabilities than equally common non-associated chains. Strong co-occurrence of HLA alleles, especially DR and DQ, made assigning TCR associations to individual alleles difficult. At a false discovery rate of 0.05, a later analysis linked some 18,000 TCR beta sequences to specific HLA alleles. According to a later analysis, most CMV-associated TCR beta chains appeared to be HLA-restricted, and the HLA associations seemed to be driven largely by CMV exposure. The classifier was reported to diagnose cytomegalovirus status with high specificity and sensitivity in both the original cohort and the validation cohort. While some public TCRs were present in many individuals, most TCR sequences turned up only very rarely across donors. Correlated functional status among segregating V segments might reflect linkage disequilibrium, but an unknown experimental factor could not be ruled out. The earlier analysis of nearly 600 of the donors excluded some 15 rarely observed V segments, including chromosome 9 orphons, because counts were too low. In an earlier analysis of around 600 of the donors, most TCR beta V segments were observed in productive rearrangements about 87% or about 30% of the time, broadly matching IMGT annotations. Immune exposure information for the cohort was limited to CMV serostatus. Compared with the approximately 670-donor mean, donors in an Asian-associated ancestry cluster had fewer N-insertions in productive TCRs, according to a later genetic analysis. In vitro tests confirmed that a few of the cytomegalovirus-associated TCR beta chains recognize cytomegalovirus antigens. According to the authors, the approach could potentially be generalized to other disease states and immunological phenotypes. The study listed 150 to 200 TCR beta chains as associated with cytomegalovirus. Roughly uniform sequencing depth across donors was assumed in presence/absence analyses, although this assumption may not hold. In a later genetic analysis, a missense DCLRE1C variant was associated with V-gene and J-gene trimming of TCR beta chains, and the association was replicated in an independent cohort. According to a later analysis, parvovirus B19, influenza, CMV and Epstein-Barr virus appeared linked to several top co-occurrence clusters. A later analysis found that TCR association rates varied across HLA loci, with DRB1 alleles showing the most associated TCRs and HLA-C alleles the fewest. Because HLA typing was unavailable for some donors at each locus, only the typed subset was used in association tests. The cohort was sequenced for TCR beta chains only, and without alpha or paired-chain data the features that could be detected were limited. A cluster of highly shared sequence variants was judged likely to be a technical artifact of the sequencing pipeline.

The cohort consisted of 600 or so healthy bone marrow donors. Cohort members were all nominally healthy when sampled, although unrecorded immune exposures were likely present. The donor tested CMV seronegative, placing the donor among the 352 seronegative members of the cohort. Every donor gave a peripheral blood sample, and the peripheral blood mononuclear cells from that sample were used for TCR beta sequencing. The Qiagen DNeasy Blood Extraction Kit was used to extract genomic DNA from the blood cell samples. This clone appeared a single time. It has no known antigen specificity. Base qualities are missing; no much larger clone stands one base away. The library was generated by the immunoSEQ multiplex PCR assay. The multiplex PCR relied on a mix of 60 forward primers for TCR Vbeta segments and 13 reverse primers for TCR Jbeta segments. A multiplex PCR assay on genomic DNA amplified the CDR3 region of rearranged TCR beta genes. Amplified TCR beta libraries were sequenced as 87-base-pair reads on the Illumina HiSeq System. As for the original processing: Across the roughly 670 repertoires, a later analysis counted approximately 83 million unique TCR beta chains, about 10 million of which were shared by at least two donors. Raw reads were error-corrected and collapsed into unique sequences with a nearest-neighbor algorithm that merged closely related sequences to remove PCR and sequencing errors. To assign V, D and J gene segments, CDR3 sequences were aligned to IMGT reference sequences. For a sequence to be retained, a match of at least six nucleotides to both a V gene segment and a J gene segment was required. A rearrangement counted as productive if the CDR3 had no stop codons and remained in frame with V and J, and every other rearrangement counted as non-productive. CDR3 was defined according to IMGT convention as the region running from the second conserved V-encoded cysteine to the conserved J-encoded phenylalanine. The earlier analysis of 500 to 750 of the donors excluded any sequence lacking an unambiguous match to a single V gene segment. An earlier analysis of several hundred of the donors called V segments functional above 56.7% productive rearrangements and segregating when the between-donor standard deviation exceeded 5%. To diagnose cytomegalovirus status from the catalog of TCR beta chain sequences, a statistical classification framework was built. V and J gene assignment, in a later analysis, came from comparing TCR nucleotide sequences with IMGT/GENE-DB human TR gene sequences. In a later analysis, CDR3 sequences and most-parsimonious VDJ recombination scenarios were assigned using the TCRdist pipeline. A later analysis defined each TCR beta chain by its CDR3 amino acid sequence plus V-gene family, and excluded reads lacking a unique V-gene family. To address suspected cross-contamination and a sequencing artifact, a later analysis removed around 590 highly shared, low-generation-probability nucleotide sequences. A later analysis calculated a clonal expansion index for each public chain from normalized within-repertoire ranks of inferred template counts. In a later analysis, generation probabilities were computed with a VDJ recombination model fitted to out-of-frame rearrangements, and the resulting probabilities were checked against IGoR. In a later analysis, hypergeometric tests were used to score TCR-TCR, TCR-HLA and TCR-CMV co-occurrence, with a repertoire-size bias correction applied to TCR pairs. To estimate false discovery rates, a later analysis permuted the HLA or CMV assignments 20 times. In a later analysis, co-occurring TCRs were grouped with DBSCAN, and TCRdist sequence similarity was added when clustering was performed within HLA-allele-positive subsets. Repertoires with fewer than 30,000 or more than 120,000 public chains were left out of co-occurrence clustering, as were four to six repertoires with anomalous nucleotide sharing. TCRdb provides this immuneACCESS table in a form limited to in-frame rearrangements. Some clones are lacking; in checked studies, under half of them reflect an unresolved V gene, and why the rest are absent is not known. That table gives V, J and clone size, and the DNA gave D and trimming. Across this sample there are nearly 95,000 clones, with 79% seen only once. The top ten constitute 3.8% of the sample.

The TCR was taken from a woman aged 40 to 49 in good health and CMV-seronegative. The sequenced material came from PBMCs.

The CDR3 reads CAWRADRDTQYF. The DNA sequence is TGTGCCTGGAGAGCGGACAGAGATACGCAGTATTTT. The rearrangement joined TRBV30 to TRBJ2-3; a weak D assignment points to TRBD1 (6 bases agree). CDR3 length: 12 amino acids, cysteine to phenylalanine. Kept here is only the CDR3 DNA, which spans 36 bases and is read in frame from base 1. The V end loses 3 bases and the J end loses 5 bases, and a stretch of 9 bases separates them. Sequences GTSNPN (CDR1) and SVGIG (CDR2) are obtained from the germline V gene (reference sequence). The CDR3, completed at both ends by the reference TRBV30 and TRBJ2-3 genes, gives the full variable domain SQTIHQWPATLVQPVGSPLSLECTVEGTSNPNLYWYRQAAGRGLQLLFYSVGIGQISSEVPQNLSASRPQDRQFILSSKKLLLSDSGFYLCAWRADRDTQYFGPGTRLTVL.